One sample yielded the 17 T cell receptor beta chains listed below, sequenced in a study of T-cell memory formation after mild COVID-19. TCRdb processed the 5' RACE reads anew with MiXCR; each CDR3 protein has one entry. The top ten clones hold under 15% of a sample with almost 550,000 distinct CDR3 sequences, about a fifth of them seen once. Material for sequencing was PBMCs or a T cell subset sorted from them (not recorded which). The origin of the receptors is an adult woman who had mild COVID-19 (a few samples of this study predate the infection). Cell type and time point are not known.

The V call is TRBV14, the J call TRBJ2-1, with 7 bases aligning to TRBD1. J gave up 3 bases and V 5 bases, and 4 bases lay outside the gene matches. CDR3 length: 14 residues. Germline V gene data show CDR1 as SGHDN and CDR2 as FVKESK. The DNA of the CDR3 is TGTGCCAGCAGCTTCAGGACAGGCTACAATGAGCAGTTCTTC. It yields the protein CASSFRTGYNEQFF. Full variable domain (outside the CDR3, taken from reference TRBV14 and TRBJ2-1): EAGVTQFPSHSVIEKGQTVTLRCDPISGHDNLYWYRRVMGKEIKFLLHFVKESKQDESGMPNNRFLAERTGGTYSTLKVQPAELEDSGVYFCASSFRTGYNEQFFGPGTRLTVL.

This chain uses TRBV9 with TRBJ1-1; D remains unclear. This CDR3 has 13 residues. Trimming removed 0 bases from V and 4 bases from J, with 7 bases in between. Germline values: CDR1 SGDLS, CDR2 YYNGEE. The DNA for the CDR3 is TGTGCCAGCAGCGTAGAAAAAGGCACTGAAGCTTTCTTT. It encodes CASSVEKGTEAFF.

This clonotype occurred a few times. The rearrangement links TRBV20-1 to TRBJ2-1; 10 nucleotides align to TRBD2. V gave up 5 bases and J gave up 4 bases; unmatched junction bases: 8. The CDR3 runs 15 residues. Germline values: CDR1 DFQATT, CDR2 SNEGSKA (reference sequence). This CDR3 is CSAQPGLAPYNEQFF. The CDR3 nucleotides are TGCAGTGCTCAACCGGGACTAGCGCCTTACAATGAGCAGTTCTTC.

V is TRBV9 and J is TRBJ2-5, with TRBD2 as a possible D gene (6 bases). The CDR3 runs to 15 residues. The germline V gene encodes CDR1 SGDLS and CDR2 YYNGEE. Trimming shortened V by 4 bases and J by 1 base, and 14 bases separated the two germline ends. CDR3 sequence (DNA): TGTGCCAGCAGCCCCAGGGACTGGAGCCAAGAGACCCAGTACTTC. Encoded protein: CASSPRDWSQETQYF.

The chain is built from TRBV15 and TRBJ1-4; D call uncertain. The CDR3 is 16 amino acids. Looked up from germline, CDR1 is LNHNV and CDR2 is YYDKDF (reference sequence). Trimming left V 1 base short and J 0 bases short, with 9 bases between. CDR3: CATSRAEVATNEKLFF. In DNA, the CDR3 is TGTGCCACCAGCAGAGCCGAGGTAGCAACTAATGAAAAACTGTTTTTT.

The chain couples TRBV7-9 to TRBJ2-5; TRBD2 matches 8 bases. The germline gives CDR1 SEHNR, CDR2 FQNEAQ (reference sequence). This CDR3 is built from 15 residues. V dropped 5 bases and J dropped 3; count of bases not matched to a gene: 8. CDR3 DNA: TGTGCCAGCAGCACCGGGACTAGGGGGGAAGAGACCCAGTACTTC. The encoded protein is CASSTGTRGEETQYF. Full variable domain (remainder filled in from reference TRBV7-9 and TRBJ2-5): DTGVSQNPRHKITKRGQNVTFRCDPISEHNRLYWYRQTLGQGPEFLTYFQNEAQLEKSRLLSDRFSAERPKGSFSTLEIQRTEQGDSAMYLCASSTGTRGEETQYFGPGTRLLVL.

This chain joins TRBV9 and TRBJ2-6; D is ambiguous. Germline V gives CDR1 SGDLS, CDR2 YYNGEE. Trimming stripped 2 bases from V and 0 bases from J, with 3 bases between. This CDR3 contains 14 residues. The CDR3 nucleotides are TGTGCCAGCAGCGTTGCCTCTGGGGCCAACGTCCTGACTTTC. Translated, it gives CASSVASGANVLTF.

This sequence joins TRBV24-1 and TRBJ2-7; D gene ambiguous. V lost 1 base and J lost 3, with 6 bases in between. The CDR3 loop spans 13 amino acids. CDR1 is KGHDR and CDR2 is SFDVKD in the germline V gene. The CDR3 protein is CATSDFTGYEQYF. DNA for the CDR3: TGTGCCACCAGTGATTTCACGGGCTACGAGCAGTACTTC.

This sequence joins TRBV12-3 or TRBV12-4 and TRBJ2-7; a possible D gene is TRBD2 (7 bases). The CDR3 is 13 residues long. Trimming pared 3 bases from V and 6 bases from J, leaving 12 bases between. CDR3 loop: CASSFGGAGEQYF. In DNA, the CDR3 is TGTGCCAGCAGTTTTGGGGGGGCTGGCGAGCAGTACTTC.

The chain employs TRBV6-2 or TRBV6-3 and TRBJ2-7; a weak D match, TRBD2 (6 bases). This CDR3 contains 14 residues. Germline CDR1 MNHEY, CDR2 SVGEGT. Trimming pared 2 bases from V and 2 bases from J, leaving 10 bases between. This chain's CDR3 is CASSYEEGTYEQYF. CDR3 DNA sequence: TGTGCCAGCAGTTACGAGGAGGGGACCTACGAGCAGTACTTC.

The V gene is TRBV11-3, the J gene TRBJ2-1; TRBD2 matches 7 bases. V lost 4 bases to trimming and J lost 7 bases; unmatched junction nucleotides: 7. CDR3 size: 14 residues. Germline assignment: CDR1 SGHNT and CDR2 YENEEA. The CDR3 loop is CASSSPGTTNEQFF. In DNA, the CDR3 is TGTGCCAGCAGCTCCCCCGGGACTACGAATGAGCAGTTCTTC.

In its sample, this clonotype was seen a few times. This chain joins TRBV25-1 and TRBJ2-3; D gene unclear. The CDR3 runs to 14 residues. From germline, CDR1 is MGHDK and CDR2 SYGVNS. V was trimmed by 7 bases and J by 2 bases, leaving 13 bases between them. The CDR3 is CASTEAAYTDTQYF. The CDR3 nucleotides are TGTGCCAGCACCGAAGCAGCTTACACAGATACGCAGTATTTT.

This clonotype was observed a few times. V and J are TRBV20-1 and TRBJ2-7; 8 bases line up with TRBD2. Germline CDR1 and CDR2: DFQATT and SNEGSKA (reference sequence). This CDR3 contains 15 residues. After removal of 3 bases from V and 4 bases from J, the junction contained 11 bases not matched to a gene. The CDR3 here is CSASPLSGGPYEQYF. The CDR3 region has the DNA TGCAGTGCTAGTCCCCTTTCGGGAGGGCCTTACGAGCAGTACTTC.

This chain connects TRBV20-1 to TRBJ1-4; D is possibly TRBD1 (6 bases). This CDR3 contains 13 residues. V lost 3 bases, J lost 7 bases, and 12 bases lay in between. Germline assignment: CDR1 DFQATT and CDR2 SNEGSKA (reference sequence). CDR3 protein: CSASQGRVEKLFF. CDR3 sequence (DNA): TGCAGTGCTAGTCAGGGGCGCGTTGAAAAACTGTTTTTT.

There are many counts of this clonotype. The chain links TRBV24-1 to TRBJ2-3, with D possibly called TRBD1 or TRBD2 (5 bases each). The V end was cut by 6 bases, the J end by 2 bases, with 11 bases between. In germline, CDR1 is KGHDR, CDR2 SFDVKD. The CDR3 loop spans 14 amino acids. CDR3 sequence: CATSLPGLTDTQYF. CDR3 in DNA: TGTGCCACCAGTCTTCCGGGGCTCACAGATACGCAGTATTTT.

This chain joins TRBV11-2 and TRBJ2-5, with 9 bases fitting TRBD2. The germline CDR1 and CDR2 sequences are SGHAT and FQNNGV. This CDR3 contains 18 residues. V trimming: 8 bases; J trimming: 0 bases; junction bases outside the gene matches: 16. For the CDR3, the DNA is TGTGCCAGCCTCCCCTACCCCCAGCGGGAGGCCTACCAAGAGACCCAGTACTTC. Its translation is CASLPYPQREAYQETQYF.

The genes are TRBV3-1 and TRBJ2-1; D unresolved. Trimming removed 4 bases at V and 7 bases at J, with 14 bases between. CDR3 length: 14 residues. Germline V gives CDR1 LGHDT, CDR2 YNNKEL (reference sequence). The CDR3 reads CASSRDRLLNEQFF. For the CDR3, the DNA is TGTGCCAGCAGCCGAGATAGGCTATTGAATGAGCAGTTCTTC.